The following is a T cell receptor beta chain sequence with its context. What it binds is not known. Some clones are missing from TCRdb's copy, which holds only in-frame ones; the method was immunoSEQ multiplex PCR. The sample lists 140,000 to 150,000 clones, about 92% occurring once. This sample stems from a study of T cell responses to AZD1222 COVID-19 vaccine. General study findings and limits: None of the repertoires were sampled until the peak T cell response had passed.

CDR1 and CDR2 from the germline V gene are MNHEY and SVGAGI. This CDR3 region has 13 residues. Trimming took 5 bases from V and 9 from J, leaving 11 bases between them. The material was peripheral blood, obtained 28 days after the second AZD1222 dose. This chain connects TRBV6-5 to TRBJ1-6; D is perhaps TRBD1 (5 bases). This TCR derives from an adult who received the AZD1222 COVID-19 vaccine. The CDR3 region has the DNA TGTGCCAGCAGTCGGGACTTCAGTTCACCCCTCCACTTT. This codes for CASSRDFSSPLHF.